This TCR beta chain appears in the sequencing data of a study of cytomegalovirus exposure and HLA in healthy donors. PCR was performed using 60 Vbeta and 13 Jbeta primers. Data came from immunoSEQ multiplex PCR; TCRdb stores just in-frame clones and leaves some out. Counted here are some 110,000 clones, about 69% occurring once; the ten biggest clones make up over 1.5%. The length of the CDR3 is 16 residues. Germline CDR1 SGDLS, CDR2 YYNGEE. The ends were cut back, 3 bases at V and 0 bases at J, with 12 bases in the middle. This sequence joins TRBV9 and TRBJ1-4; D not resolved. The sequencing input was PBMCs. The origin of this receptor is a woman aged 18-29 years in good health and CMV-seronegative. This CDR3 is CASSALSGATNEKLFF. In DNA, the CDR3 is TGTGCCAGCAGCGCCCTTTCGGGAGCAACTAATGAAAAACTGTTTTTT.